These 29 T cell receptor beta chains originate from one sample sequenced in a study of early T cells in non-severe SARS-CoV-2 infection. TCRdb re-analysed the 5' RACE reads in MiXCR, keeping a single row per CDR3 protein. The repertoire has about 80,000 distinct CDR3 sequences, about 12% of them found once; the top ten carry around 3.6%. The material sequenced was whole blood. These receptors came from an adult who was a healthcare worker with PCR-confirmed SARS-CoV-2 infection or an uninfected control (not recorded which).

In the case of this clonotype: Given a much more abundant clone one base away, this may be a read error. V is TRBV28 and J is TRBJ2-5; 10 bases are a match to TRBD2. The CDR3 has 13 residues. The germline gives CDR1 MDHEN, CDR2 SYDVKM. This CDR3 is CTSSQAGGETQYF. CDR3 nucleotides: TGTACCAGCAGTCAAGCGGGAGGGGAGACCCAGTACTTC.

This clonotype has only a few counts. V gene TRBV2 combines with J gene TRBJ2-1; D possibly uses TRBD1 or TRBD2 (7 bases each). Germline CDR1 SNHLY, CDR2 FYNNEI. CDR3 length equals 15 residues. V was cut by 6 bases and J by 4 bases, with 16 bases left in between. The CDR3 bases are TGTGCCAGCAGGAGGGGCGGGGGACAGTACAATGAGCAGTTCTTC. This translates into CASRRGGGQYNEQFF.

The chain joins TRBV6-2 or TRBV6-3 to TRBJ2-1, with no clear D. The CDR3 runs 13 residues. The V end was cut by 2 bases, the J end by 6 bases, with 8 bases between. The germline gives CDR1 MNHEY, CDR2 SVGEGT. In DNA form, the CDR3 reads TGTGCCAGCAGTTACAGTGGGGTCAATGAGCAGTTCTTC. Its translation: CASSYSGVNEQFF.

This clonotype was counted many times. This chain connects TRBV7-9 to TRBJ2-5; D ambiguous. Germline loops: CDR1 SEHNR, CDR2 FQNEAQ (reference sequence). V lost 4 bases and J 2 bases, leaving 5 bases between the germline ends. CDR3 length: 12 residues. As DNA, the CDR3 is TGTGCCAGCAGCTGGGTTCAAGAGACCCAGTACTTC. This sequence encodes CASSWVQETQYF.

The chain recombines TRBV30 with TRBJ2-1; D is perhaps TRBD1 or TRBD2 (5 bases each). V lost 7 bases, J lost 8 bases, and 21 bases lay in between. Germline values: CDR1 GTSNPN, CDR2 SVGIG (reference sequence). This CDR3 has 14 amino acids. Here the CDR3 reads CAFTPRDPQDEQFF. The CDR3 DNA reads as TGTGCCTTTACCCCCCGGGACCCCCAGGATGAGCAGTTCTTC.

Ten or more counts support this clonotype. The V gene is TRBV12-3 or TRBV12-4, the J gene TRBJ1-1, with D maybe TRBD1 (6 bases). V lost 3 bases to trimming and J lost 4 bases, with 12 bases between them. The length of the CDR3 is 14 residues. The CDR3 nucleotides read TGTGCCAGCAGTTTCGGGGGGCTGGGCACTGAAGCTTTCTTT. Translated, it gives CASSFGGLGTEAFF.

This clonotype was found a few times. The rearrangement links TRBV2 to TRBJ2-7, with 9 bases identical to TRBD2. The junction had 9 bases not matched to a gene; V was cut back by 6 bases and J by 3 bases. From germline, CDR1 is SNHLY and CDR2 FYNNEI. This CDR3 is 15 amino acids long. The CDR3: CASRPHQAGGYEQYF. Here the CDR3 DNA reads TGTGCCAGCAGGCCCCACCAAGCGGGAGGCTACGAGCAGTACTTC.

The rearrangement joins TRBV28 to TRBJ2-3; 8 nucleotides match TRBD2. Looked up from germline, CDR1 is MDHEN and CDR2 is SYDVKM. This CDR3 is 13 amino acids long. The J segment lost 5 bases and the V segment lost 2 bases, leaving 0 bases of the junction unmatched. CDR3 loop: CASSLLAGDTQYF. The CDR3 nucleotides read TGTGCCAGCAGTTTACTAGCGGGAGATACGCAGTATTTT.

The CDR3 DNA reads TGCGCCAGCAGCTTGAAAAGCGATTCACCCCTCCACTTT. This encodes CASSLKSDSPLHF. The gene calls are TRBV5-1 and TRBJ1-6; D ambiguous. The CDR3 totals 13 residues. V was shortened by 1 base and J by 8 bases, with 7 bases between the two germline ends. CDR1 and CDR2 from the germline V gene are SGHRS and YFSETQ.

The V and J genes are TRBV5-5 and TRBJ2-1, with 8 positions matching TRBD1. Germline V lookup: CDR1 SGHKS, CDR2 YYEKEE (reference sequence). With V trimmed by 4 bases and J by 4 bases, 10 bases remained unmatched. The CDR3 has 16 residues. CDR3 nucleotides: TGTGCCAGCAGCGCACGGACAGGGCAAAGGTACAATGAGCAGTTCTTC. Residues: CASSARTGQRYNEQFF. Variable domain in full (rest from reference TRBV5-5 and TRBJ2-1): DAGVTQSPTHLIKTRGQQVTLRCSPISGHKSVSWYQQVLGQGPQFIFQYYEKEERGRGNFPDRFSARQFPNYSSELNVNALLLGDSALYLCASSARTGQRYNEQFFGPGTRLTVL.

The sample holds a few counts of this clonotype. The chain links TRBV10-2 to TRBJ2-5, with 9 bases aligning to TRBD2. This CDR3 is 14 amino acids long. The germline V gene has CDR1 WSHSY and CDR2 SAAADI. V lost 4 bases, J lost 5 bases, and 5 bases stayed unmatched. CDR3 nucleotide sequence: TGCGCCAGCAGTGGCGGGACTAGCATTGAGACCCAGTACTTC. Amino acid sequence: CASSGGTSIETQYF.

The chain joins TRBV29-1 to TRBJ2-3; D call uncertain. Germline loops: CDR1 SQVTM, CDR2 ANQGSEA. The CDR3 is 12 residues long. V was shortened by 4 bases and J by 5 bases, with 10 bases between the two germline ends. Here the CDR3 reads CSVGHGQDTQYF. In DNA, the CDR3 is TGCAGCGTTGGACACGGGCAAGATACGCAGTATTTT.

This clonotype has just a few counts. The V and J genes are TRBV29-1 and TRBJ2-3, with 10 nucleotides matching TRBD2. J was trimmed by 1 base and V by 4 bases; bases with no gene match: 5. The CDR3 is 15 amino acids. Germline V gene sequence: CDR1 SQVTM, CDR2 ANQGSEA. This CDR3 reads CSVVIAGGGTDTQYF. CDR3 sequence (DNA): TGCAGCGTTGTGATAGCGGGAGGCGGCACAGATACGCAGTATTTT.

This clonotype was seen a few times. V is TRBV9 and J is TRBJ2-7; D gene uncertain. Trimming pared 0 bases from V and 0 bases from J, leaving 10 bases between. This CDR3 is 15 amino acids long. CDR1 is SGDLS, CDR2 YYNGEE, per germline. The DNA for the CDR3 is TGTGCCAGCAGCGTAGGCGACTTACCCTCCTACGAGCAGTACTTC. This gives the protein CASSVGDLPSYEQYF.

This clonotype was detected only a few times. The J gene is TRBJ2-7, the V gene TRBV7-9; D remains ambiguous. Trimming removed 2 bases at V and 2 bases at J, with 4 bases between. The length of the CDR3 is 12 residues. Germline V lookup: CDR1 SEHNR, CDR2 FQNEAQ (reference sequence). The DNA for the CDR3 is TGTGCCAGCAGCTTAAGTACCTACGAGCAGTACTTC. Encoded protein: CASSLSTYEQYF.

This clonotype appeared many times. CDR3 DNA: TGTGCCAGCAGCCCCCCGGACCGGTGGACCGGGGAGCTGTTTTTT. Amino acids: CASSPPDRWTGELFF. This chain joins TRBV7-9 and TRBJ2-2; D remains ambiguous. There are 15 residues in the CDR3. The germline V gene encodes CDR1 SEHNR and CDR2 FQNEAQ (reference sequence). V was clipped by 5 bases and J by 5 bases, with 15 bases between them.

The chain recombines TRBV9 with TRBJ2-3; 7 nucleotides agree with TRBD2. The germline gives CDR1 SGDLS, CDR2 YYNGEE. CDR3 size: 15 residues. V shed 2 bases, J shed 5 bases, and the junction held 8 bases outside the gene matches. CDR3 protein: CASSVSGTGGDTQYF. The CDR3 DNA sequence: TGTGCCAGCAGCGTCAGCGGGACCGGGGGAGATACGCAGTATTTT.

This clonotype was observed a handful of times. The chain is built from TRBV30 and TRBJ2-1, with a weak D call TRBD2 (5 bases). This CDR3 spans 16 amino acids. Germline CDR1 and CDR2: GTSNPN and SVGIG (reference sequence). The V and J ends lost 2 bases and 4 bases respectively, with 18 bases between them. CDR3 nucleotide sequence: TGTGCCTGGAGTCCCTCTCACCAGCGGATTTACAATGAGCAGTTCTTC. Residues: CAWSPSHQRIYNEQFF. The full variable domain, in which reference TRBV30 and TRBJ2-1 provide the parts outside the CDR3, is SQTIHQWPATLVQPVGSPLSLECTVEGTSNPNLYWYRQAAGRGLQLLFYSVGIGQISSEVPQNLSASRPQDRQFILSSKKLLLSDSGFYLCAWSPSHQRIYNEQFFGPGTRLTVL.

There are a few counts of this clonotype. V and J are TRBV28 and TRBJ1-5, with D possibly being TRBD1 (6 bases). The CDR3 is 20 amino acids. V lost 7 bases to trimming and J lost 3 bases, with 31 bases between them. Per germline, CDR1 MDHEN and CDR2 SYDVKM. The CDR3 DNA sequence: TGTGCCAGCAAGGGGGTCCCGGGCGGCGCAGGGATGATGGTCAATCAGCCCCAGCATTTT. It encodes CASKGVPGGAGMMVNQPQHF.

This clonotype has more than one count but fewer than ten. The rearrangement uses TRBV7-9 and TRBJ2-5, with D possibly matching TRBD2 (5 bases). The CDR3 has 16 amino acids. CDR1 is SEHNR and CDR2 is FQNEAQ in the germline V gene (reference sequence). The V end lost 0 bases, the J end lost 4 bases, and 15 bases lay between the germline ends. This CDR3 reads CASSLARDRGRETQYF. The DNA of the CDR3 is TGTGCCAGCAGCTTAGCGAGGGATCGTGGGCGAGAGACCCAGTACTTC.

The table lists this clonotype with a few counts. V and J are TRBV7-3 and TRBJ2-7; unclear D gene. Deletions cut 5 bases from V and 1 base from J, with 9 bases between. The CDR3 has 13 amino acids. The germline CDR1 and CDR2 sequences are SGHTA and FQGTGA. The CDR3 region has the DNA TGTGCCAGCAGCCTTACACCATCCTACGAGCAGTACTTC. It specifies CASSLTPSYEQYF.

The chain joins TRBV9 to TRBJ2-2; unclear D gene. Looked up from germline, CDR1 is SGDLS and CDR2 is YYNGEE. The length of the CDR3 is 12 residues. Trimming stripped 4 bases from V and 7 bases from J, with 8 bases between. The CDR3 nucleotides read TGTGCCAGCAGCTCCCGGTACGGGGAGCTGTTTTTT. It yields the protein CASSSRYGELFF.

This chain links TRBV7-3 with TRBJ2-5; possibly TRBD2 for D (6 bases). The CDR3 has 13 residues. Germline-derived CDR1 and CDR2 are SGHTA and FQGTGA. The ends were cut back, 1 base at V and 3 bases at J, with 6 bases in the middle. The CDR3 sequence: CASSLKREETQYF. CDR3 nucleotide sequence: TGTGCCAGCAGCTTAAAGCGGGAAGAGACCCAGTACTTC.

As to this clonotype: Relative to the germline gene, one junction end is altered; a read error may explain this. The chain carries TRBV11-2 and TRBJ2-1; D possibly corresponds to TRBD2 (6 bases). Per germline, CDR1 SGHAT and CDR2 FQNNGV. There are 14 residues in the CDR3. For the CDR3, the DNA is TGTGCCAGCGGCTTCTCCGGGAGCTCCAATGAGCAGTTCTTC. It specifies CASGFSGSSNEQFF. Supplemented by reference TRBV11-2 and TRBJ2-1, the full variable domain reads EAGVAQSPRYKIIEKRQSVAFWCNPISGHATLYWYQQILGQGPKLLIQFQNNGVVDDSQLPKDRFSAERLKGVDSTLKIQPAKLEDSAVYLCASGFSGSSNEQFFGPGTRLTVL.

This clonotype appeared many times. This chain links TRBV5-1 with TRBJ2-7; D possibly uses TRBD1 or TRBD2 (6 bases each). This CDR3 has 14 residues. Germline values: CDR1 SGHRS, CDR2 YFSETQ. Trimming pared 0 bases from V and 6 bases from J, leaving 13 bases between. This CDR3 is CASSLAGRGGEQYF. Written as DNA, the CDR3 is TGCGCCAGCAGCTTGGCCGGCAGGGGAGGCGAGCAGTACTTC.

This clonotype occurred many times. The V gene is TRBV15, the J gene TRBJ2-7; 7 bases agree with TRBD1. The V gene end was trimmed by 4 bases and the J gene end by 4 bases; junction bases not matched to a gene: 7. Germline-derived CDR1 and CDR2 are LNHNV and YYDKDF (reference sequence). The CDR3 contains 14 residues. CDR3 nucleotides: TGTGCCACCAGCACCGAAAGGGGGCAATACGAGCAGTACTTC. It translates to CATSTERGQYEQYF.

This clonotype has just a few counts. The chain links TRBV27 to TRBJ1-1; 8 nucleotides match TRBD1. Trimming took 5 bases from V and 9 from J; bases not matched to a gene: 5. The CDR3 is made up of 12 amino acids. The V gene's germline CDR1 is MNHEY and CDR2 SMNVEV (reference sequence). The CDR3, as DNA: TGTGCCAGCAGTACTAGACAGGGGCAAGCTTTCTTT. Amino acid sequence: CASSTRQGQAFF.

J is TRBJ2-3 and V is TRBV28; D is possibly TRBD2 (7 bases). V lost 2 bases and J lost 4, with 13 bases in between. The germline CDR1 and CDR2 sequences are MDHEN and SYDVKM. The CDR3 is 15 amino acids. The CDR3 reads CASSLGGASPDTQYF. CDR3 DNA sequence: TGTGCCAGCAGTTTAGGGGGGGCGTCGCCAGATACGCAGTATTTT.

This clonotype appeared a few times. The V gene is TRBV6-1, the J gene TRBJ1-2; TRBD1 is a possible D gene (6 bases). CDR3 size: 15 residues. V dropped 6 bases and J dropped 4 bases, with 18 bases sitting between them. The germline V gene has CDR1 MNHNS and CDR2 SASEGT. The CDR3 DNA sequence: TGTGCCAGCAGCCCAAGGGGGGGGCAGCCCTATGGCTACACCTTC. Protein product: CASSPRGGQPYGYTF.